This TCR beta chain derives from a study of T cells in Graves' hyperthyroidism and ophthalmopathy. Notes on the study in general: Most thyroid clonotypes that were expanded above 0.001 also turned up in blood. The model forecast ophthalmopathy, anticipating it by a median approximately 7 months before onset.

The CDR3 length is 14 residues. The V gene end was trimmed by 8 bases and the J gene end by 1 base; junction bases not matched to a gene: 8. Germline V gene sequence: CDR1 DFQATT, CDR2 SNEGSKA (reference sequence). This clonotype was detected many times. The target antigen is unknown. Regions amplified from RNA transcripts were the TCR beta CDR3 regions. The TCR CDR3 first-round RT-PCR relied on the HTBI primer set. MiXCR, applied by TCRdb to the multiplex PCR reads, yields one record per CDR3 protein. The repertoire holds nearly 600,000 distinct CDR3 sequences, with approximately 13% as singletons. Diagnosing involved the use of clinical symptoms, serum thyroxine and TRAb, thyroid ultrasound and orbital computed tomography.

Source material: blood. The source is a woman aged 30 to 39 with Graves' hyperthyroidism that later progressed to Graves' ophthalmopathy. The V and J genes are TRBV20-1 and TRBJ1-1; 9 bases fit TRBD1. CDR3 residues: CSPGTGSRNTEAFF. The CDR3 DNA sequence: TGCAGTCCCGGGACAGGGAGTAGGAACACTGAAGCTTTCTTT.